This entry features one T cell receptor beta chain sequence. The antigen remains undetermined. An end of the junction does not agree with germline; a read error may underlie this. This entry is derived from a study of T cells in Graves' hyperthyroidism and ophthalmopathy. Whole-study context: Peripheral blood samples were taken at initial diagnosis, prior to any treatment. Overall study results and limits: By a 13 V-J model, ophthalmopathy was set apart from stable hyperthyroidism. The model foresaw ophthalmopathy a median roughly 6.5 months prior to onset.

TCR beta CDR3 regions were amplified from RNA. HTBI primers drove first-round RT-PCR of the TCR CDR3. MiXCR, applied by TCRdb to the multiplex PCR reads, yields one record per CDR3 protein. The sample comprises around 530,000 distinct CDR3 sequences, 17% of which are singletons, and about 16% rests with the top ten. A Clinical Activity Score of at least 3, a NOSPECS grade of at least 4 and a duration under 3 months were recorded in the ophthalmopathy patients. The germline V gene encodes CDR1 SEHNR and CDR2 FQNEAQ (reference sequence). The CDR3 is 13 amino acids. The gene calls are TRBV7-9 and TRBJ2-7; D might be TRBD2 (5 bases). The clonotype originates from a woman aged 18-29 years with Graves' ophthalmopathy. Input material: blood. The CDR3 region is CTSSLGAVYEQYF. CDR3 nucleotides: TGTACCAGCAGCTTAGGAGCGGTTTACGAGCAGTACTTC.